A single sample gave rise to the 15 T cell receptor beta chains below, sequenced in a study of patients and donors after allogeneic stem cell transplantation. TCRdb reanalysed the RT-PCR reads using MiXCR and keeps one entry per CDR3 protein. The table has approximately 170,000 distinct CDR3 sequences, 20% to 25% seen once. Sequenced sample: blood, either unsorted or a sorted T cell fraction (not recorded which). These receptors were taken from a human donor who was either an allogeneic HSCT recipient or a stem cell or donor lymphocyte infusion donor (not recorded which). It is not recorded whose cells these are; they may come from a transplant donor.

This rearrangement joins TRBV18 to TRBJ2-7; TRBD2 aligns across 13 bases. CDR1 and CDR2 from the germline V gene are KGHSH and LQKENI. V trimming: 3 bases; J trimming: 0 bases; junction bases outside the gene matches: 8. The CDR3 is made up of 18 amino acids. The CDR3 region has the DNA TGTGCCAGCTCACCTTTCACTAGCGGGAGGGTTGTCTCCTACGAGCAGTACTTC. Translation: CASSPFTSGRVVSYEQYF.

This clonotype was observed a few times. The V and J genes are TRBV29-1 and TRBJ2-3; 7 bases are shared with TRBD2. The CDR3 runs 13 residues. CDR1 is SQVTM, CDR2 ANQGSEA, per germline. J lost 2 bases, V lost 4 bases, and 3 bases had no gene match. CDR3 DNA sequence: TGCAGCGTTGCCCTAGCGGCCACAGATACGCAGTATTTT. Translating gives CSVALAATDTQYF.

This clonotype has only one observation. This chain uses TRBV12-5 with TRBJ2-5, with D uncertain. V lost 7 bases and J 2 bases, leaving 14 bases between the germline ends. Germline-derived CDR1 and CDR2 are LGHNT and FRNRAP. The CDR3 totals 14 residues. CDR3 bases: TGTGCTAGTGCCCCAGGACCTACACAAGAGACCCAGTACTTC. Its translation: CASAPGPTQETQYF.

The chain uses TRBV12-3 or TRBV12-4 and TRBJ2-7; 9 positions agree with TRBD1. With V trimmed by 8 bases and J by 4 bases, 12 bases remained unmatched. This CDR3 spans 15 amino acids. The CDR3 region has the DNA TGTGCCAGCCGGCGGACAGGGGCTTCCGGATACGAGCAGTACTTC. Protein product: CASRRTGASGYEQYF.

J is TRBJ1-2 and V is TRBV20-1; possibly TRBD1 for D (6 bases). Per germline, CDR1 DFQATT and CDR2 SNEGSKA (reference sequence). The CDR3 contains 15 residues. Trimming pared 1 base from V and 0 bases from J, leaving 12 bases between. The CDR3 spells CSARGQRGSNYGYTF. Here the CDR3 DNA reads TGCAGTGCTAGAGGACAGAGGGGGTCTAACTATGGCTACACCTTC.

The rearrangement links TRBV11-2 to TRBJ2-5; no clear D. The V end was cut by 1 base, the J end by 2 bases, with 5 bases between. This CDR3 spans 13 amino acids. Germline lookup yields CDR1 SGHAT and CDR2 FQNNGV. The CDR3 reads CASSLVPQETQYF. The CDR3 DNA sequence: TGTGCCAGCAGCTTAGTCCCTCAAGAGACCCAGTACTTC.

The chain links TRBV19 to TRBJ1-2, with D tentatively TRBD1 (6 bases). This CDR3 comprises 15 residues. Trimming took off 3 bases at V and 0 bases at J, with 11 bases between the two ends. Germline-derived CDR1 and CDR2 are LNHDA and SQIVND (reference sequence). Written as DNA, the CDR3 is TGTGCCAGTAGTATCAGTGGACAGCCTAACTATGGCTACACCTTC. Residues: CASSISGQPNYGYTF.

This clonotype turned up a few times. The DNA is omitted, as the CDR3 cannot be located on it reliably, and the CDR3 follows TCRdb's listing. This sequence joins TRBV12-3 or TRBV12-4 and TRBJ2-1; the table assigns TRBD2, which was not confirmed against the DNA. Including both end residues, the CDR3 is 16 amino acids long. The CDR3 loop reads CASCSSVLAGGGEQFF.

There are a few counts of this clonotype. The V gene is TRBV2, the J gene TRBJ1-1, with a tentative D call TRBD1 (6 bases). Germline CDR1 is SNHLY and CDR2 is FYNNEI. V shed 5 bases and J shed 1 base, with 14 bases lying between them. The CDR3 spans 15 residues. The DNA for the CDR3 is TGTGCCAGCAGTCAACCAGGGGTTACGAACACTGAAGCTTTCTTT. Amino acids: CASSQPGVTNTEAFF.

This clonotype was seen more than once but under ten times. This CDR3 is CASSEERNAEAFF. The CDR3 DNA reads as TGTGCCAGCAGTGAAGAGAGGAATGCTGAAGCTTTCTTT. V gene TRBV6-1 combines with J gene TRBJ1-1; D not certain. Looked up from germline, CDR1 is MNHNS and CDR2 is SASEGT. This CDR3 is 13 amino acids long. Deletions cut 1 base from V and 6 bases from J, with 9 bases between.

The sample holds a few counts of this clonotype. The chain couples TRBV2 to TRBJ1-1, with D possibly being TRBD1 (6 bases). V lost 8 bases and J 7 bases, leaving 14 bases between the germline ends. Germline V lookup: CDR1 SNHLY, CDR2 FYNNEI. CDR3 length equals 12 residues. CDR3 DNA: TGTGCCAGCGGGAGTGGAGGGGGTGAAGCTTTCTTT. It specifies CASGSGGGEAFF.

This clonotype was seen only a few times. The chain couples TRBV27 to TRBJ1-2; no reliable D call. The germline CDR1 and CDR2 sequences are MNHEY and SMNVEV (reference sequence). V dropped 5 bases and J dropped 4 bases, with 17 bases sitting between them. The CDR3 extends over 15 amino acids. The CDR3 bases are TGTGCCAGCAGTGAGACCGGGAGAAAAGTCTATGGCTACACCTTC. It codes for CASSETGRKVYGYTF.

The gene calls are TRBV7-8 and TRBJ1-3, with D uncertain. Germline CDR1 SGHVS, CDR2 FQNEAQ. V lost 1 base, J lost 5 bases, and 6 bases lay in between. This CDR3 contains 13 residues. CDR3 DNA: TGTGCCAGCAGCTTAGAGGGCAGAAACACCATATATTTT. The encoded protein is CASSLEGRNTIYF.

The chain has TRBV6-5 and TRBJ2-1; 12 bases are a match to TRBD1. The CDR3 sequence is 15 residues long. Germline values: CDR1 MNHEY, CDR2 SVGAGI. V lost 1 base and J lost 9; bases outside the gene matches: 4. CDR3 DNA sequence: TGTGCCAGCAGTTACTTCCGGGACAGGGGGCTTGAGCAGTTCTTC. Its translation: CASSYFRDRGLEQFF.

The V and J genes are TRBV5-1 and TRBJ2-7, with D uncertain. The CDR3 length is 12 residues. Germline CDR1 and CDR2: SGHRS and YFSETQ. V was shortened by 7 bases and J by 0 bases, with 8 bases between the two germline ends. This chain's CDR3 is CASGPGSYEQYF. The CDR3 region has the DNA TGCGCCAGCGGACCAGGCTCCTACGAGCAGTACTTC.